What follows are 20 T cell receptor beta chains derived from one specimen sequenced in a study of identical twins. TCRdb re-called the 5' RACE reads through MiXCR, storing one row per CDR3 protein. The sample lists roughly 750,000 distinct CDR3 sequences, approximately 21% occurring once. These data were also reused for a study on T cells expressing NK-cell markers.

Material: PBMCs. The receptors originated from a woman aged 18-29 years in good health.

In its sample, this clonotype was seen a few times. V usage is TRBV12-3 or TRBV12-4 and J usage is TRBJ1-3; D unresolved. Between the trimmed V and J ends, which lost 2 bases and 0 bases, there was a span of 8 bases. The CDR3 sequence is 15 residues long. CDR3 region: CASSLSGFSGNTIYF. The CDR3 DNA sequence: TGTGCCAGCAGTTTATCGGGGTTCTCTGGAAACACCATATATTTT.

This clonotype appeared a few times. V and J are TRBV27 and TRBJ2-5; D gene ambiguous. The germline CDR1 and CDR2 sequences are MNHEY and SMNVEV (reference sequence). The length of the CDR3 is 14 residues. Trimming cost V 2 bases and J 2 bases, with 9 bases left between them. This CDR3 reads CASSLTPLQETQYF. CDR3 DNA: TGTGCCAGCAGTTTAACCCCGTTACAAGAGACCCAGTACTTC.

The chain is built from TRBV10-3 and TRBJ2-6, with D possibly matching TRBD1 (6 bases). V was cut by 3 bases and J by 0 bases, with 15 bases left in between. The CDR3 totals 18 residues. CDR1 and CDR2 (germline): ENHRY, SYGVKD. The CDR3 loop is CAISENQGMISGANVLTF. The CDR3 DNA sequence: TGTGCCATCAGTGAAAATCAGGGGATGATCTCTGGGGCCAACGTCCTGACTTTC.

This clonotype was observed a few times. The chain is built from TRBV3-1 and TRBJ2-7, with TRBD2 matching over 14 bases. V gave up 4 bases and J gave up 3 bases; unmatched junction bases: 5. Germline CDR1 LGHDT, CDR2 YNNKEL (reference sequence). The CDR3 consists of 16 residues. The CDR3 reads CASSPGLAGAGYEQYF. The CDR3 nucleotides are TGTGCCAGCAGCCCGGGACTAGCGGGAGCGGGCTACGAGCAGTACTTC.

There are a few counts of this clonotype. The chain joins TRBV19 to TRBJ1-5; D remains unclear. This CDR3 has 16 residues. The V and J ends lost 5 bases and 2 bases respectively, with 16 bases between them. The V gene's germline CDR1 is LNHDA and CDR2 SQIVND (reference sequence). The CDR3 protein is CASSSAGFSGNQPQHF. CDR3 in DNA: TGTGCCAGTAGTTCGGCGGGGTTCTCAGGCAATCAGCCCCAGCATTTT.

With regard to this clonotype: The CDR3 end shows no conserved phenylalanine or tryptophan, and so a read error is likely. This sequence joins TRBV2 and TRBJ1-1, with 8 bases that match TRBD1. The germline gives CDR1 SNHLY, CDR2 FYNNEI. The CDR3 is made up of 14 amino acids. V shed 6 bases, J shed 8 bases, and the junction held 11 bases outside the gene matches. CDR3 in amino acids: CASRVIPDRDEAFI. CDR3 DNA: TGTGCCAGCAGAGTTATACCGGACAGGGACGAAGCTTTCATT.

This clonotype was seen a few times. This chain connects TRBV5-1 to TRBJ1-1; 9 nucleotides align to TRBD1. This CDR3 is built from 15 residues. From germline, CDR1 is SGHRS and CDR2 YFSETQ. Germline trimming cut 3 bases from V and 4 bases from J; bases unmatched to any gene: 7. CDR3 sequence: CASSSHRGQSTEAFF. DNA of the CDR3: TGCGCCAGCAGCTCCCACAGGGGGCAGAGCACTGAAGCTTTCTTT.

This clonotype was counted at least ten times. Sequence at one end of the junction differs from germline and may be a read error. This sequence joins TRBV5-1 and TRBJ2-5, with a tentative D call TRBD1 (5 bases). This CDR3 has 13 amino acids. Germline CDR1 reads SGHRS; CDR2 reads YFSETQ. The chain's CDR3 is CASSLGPGETQYF. As DNA, the CDR3 is TGTGCCAGCAGTTTAGGACCAGGGGAGACCCAGTACTTC.

This chain uses TRBV15 with TRBJ2-5; the D gene is possibly TRBD2 (6 bases). V was pared by 1 base and J by 4 bases, with 10 bases between. This CDR3 is 14 amino acids long. Germline values: CDR1 LNHNV, CDR2 YYDKDF (reference sequence). CDR3 loop: CATSRGAGLETQYF. In nucleotides, the CDR3 is TGTGCCACCAGCAGAGGCGCGGGGCTAGAGACCCAGTACTTC.

The genes are TRBV30 and TRBJ2-7; D is perhaps TRBD2 (7 bases). The CDR3 loop spans 13 amino acids. V dropped 3 bases and J dropped 3 bases, with 12 bases sitting between them. Germline CDR1 is GTSNPN and CDR2 is SVGIG (reference sequence). DNA for the CDR3: TGTGCCTGGAGCGGACTAGGGGGCTACGAGCAGTACTTC. It codes for CAWSGLGGYEQYF. The full variable domain, in which reference TRBV30 and TRBJ2-7 provide the parts outside the CDR3, is SQTIHQWPATLVQPVGSPLSLECTVEGTSNPNLYWYRQAAGRGLQLLFYSVGIGQISSEVPQNLSASRPQDRQFILSSKKLLLSDSGFYLCAWSGLGGYEQYFGPGTRLTVT.

The CDR3 loop is CASSQDRWEQYF. As DNA, the CDR3 is TGCGCCAGCAGCCAAGATCGATGGGAGCAGTACTTC. V is TRBV4-1 and J is TRBJ2-7; D call uncertain. The V end lost 0 bases, the J end lost 7 bases, and 7 bases lay between the germline ends. Germline lookup yields CDR1 MGHRA and CDR2 YSYEKL. The CDR3 is 12 residues long.

This sequence joins TRBV20-1 and TRBJ1-1, with 7 bases identical to TRBD1. Germline V lookup: CDR1 DFQATT, CDR2 SNEGSKA (reference sequence). This CDR3 spans 13 amino acids. Trimming removed 5 bases from V and 3 bases from J; junction bases left unmatched: 6. The CDR3 protein is CSALQGLDTEAFF. The CDR3, as DNA: TGCAGTGCTCTACAGGGGTTGGACACTGAAGCTTTCTTT.

V usage is TRBV27 and J usage is TRBJ2-7, with 7 positions matching TRBD2. Germline V gene sequence: CDR1 MNHEY, CDR2 SMNVEV (reference sequence). This CDR3 is 15 amino acids long. J was trimmed by 3 bases and V by 2 bases; bases with no gene match: 7. Here the CDR3 DNA reads TGTGCCAGCAGTTTAAGGCGGGAGTTGGTCTACGAGCAGTACTTC. As protein: CASSLRRELVYEQYF.

The V gene is TRBV9, the J gene TRBJ2-1; 7 bases are shared with TRBD2. V shed 0 bases, J shed 4 bases, and the junction held 7 bases outside the gene matches. This CDR3 region has 16 residues. Germline V CDR1 and CDR2: SGDLS, YYNGEE. CDR3 region: CASSVAGAGVYNEQFF. DNA for the CDR3: TGTGCCAGCAGCGTAGCGGGCGCGGGGGTATACAATGAGCAGTTCTTC.

The J gene is TRBJ2-7, the V gene TRBV3-1; D is uncertain. In germline, CDR1 is LGHDT, CDR2 YNNKEL (reference sequence). CDR3 size: 13 residues. The V and J ends lost 2 bases and 6 bases respectively, with 11 bases between them. The CDR3, as DNA: TGTGCCAGCAGCCAATACCTAAGTCGCGAGCAGTACTTC. Its translation: CASSQYLSREQYF.

This sequence joins TRBV12-3 or TRBV12-4 and TRBJ2-7, with 7 bases lining up with TRBD1. The CDR3 runs to 14 residues. V was pared by 5 bases and J by 3 bases, with 7 bases of the junction left unmatched. This CDR3 is CASSARQGNYEQYF. In nucleotides, the CDR3 is TGTGCCAGCAGTGCGCGACAGGGAAACTACGAGCAGTACTTC.

V and J are TRBV5-1 and TRBJ2-1, with 8 bases lining up with TRBD1. Per germline, CDR1 SGHRS and CDR2 YFSETQ. Trimming took 2 bases from V and 16 from J; bases not matched to a gene: 11. The CDR3 extends over 13 amino acids. CDR3: CASSFEGQGVRFF. CDR3 DNA: TGCGCCAGCAGCTTCGAAGGACAGGGTGTTCGATTCTTC. Complete variable domain (other parts from reference TRBV5-1 and TRBJ2-1): KAGVTQTPRYLIKTRGQQVTLSCSPISGHRSVSWYQQTPGQGLQFLFEYFSETQRNKGNFPGRFSGRQFSNSRSEMNVSTLELGDSALYLCASSFEGQGVRFFGPGTRLTVL.

This clonotype came up a few times. CDR3 region: CAISPGQGNTEAFF. CDR3 bases: TGTGCCATCAGTCCGGGACAGGGGAACACTGAAGCTTTCTTT. J is TRBJ1-1 and V is TRBV10-3; 9 nucleotides agree with TRBD1. The CDR3 is 14 amino acids. J was trimmed by 1 base and V by 5 bases; bases with no gene match: 2. From germline, CDR1 is ENHRY and CDR2 SYGVKD.

This clonotype was seen only a few times. This rearrangement joins TRBV6-1 to TRBJ2-4, with D possibly matching TRBD1 (5 bases). CDR1 and CDR2 from the germline V gene are MNHNS and SASEGT. V was cut by 3 bases and J by 2 bases, with 14 bases left in between. The CDR3 has 16 amino acids. The CDR3 nucleotides read TGTGCCAGCAGTGAGGGGCCCTATGGGACCAAAAACATTCAGTACTTC. Protein sequence: CASSEGPYGTKNIQYF.

The chain combines TRBV20-1 with TRBJ1-2; weak D call: TRBD1 (6 bases). V shed 3 bases and J shed 4 bases, with 12 bases lying between them. This CDR3 spans 13 amino acids. CDR1 DFQATT and CDR2 SNEGSKA come from the germline V gene (reference sequence). CDR3 in DNA: TGCAGTGCTAGTAACAGGGCAGGCTATGGCTACACCTTC. Translating it yields CSASNRAGYGYTF.